Described below is a single T cell receptor (beta chain) sequence and its context. Its antigen is unknown. Per-base qualities were not stored, and no clone one base away is much larger. To prepare the library, the immunoSEQ multiplex PCR assay was applied. TCRdb mirrors the immuneACCESS table, restricted to in-frame sequences. Some clones are absent from its copies; in checked studies, under half trace to an unresolved V gene, and the reason for the others is unknown. Counted in this sample were 500,000 to 550,000 clones; around 78% of them appeared once. Clones ranked in the top ten supply about 0.013% of the sample. The data belong to a study of shared T cell receptors in the human thymus (TCRdb year 2021). Regarding the research as a whole: The study examined how self-reactive, shared T-cell receptor alpha chains are generated in the human thymus.

V trim: 9 bases; J trim: 4 bases; unmatched bases: 7. The cysteine opens and the phenylalanine closes a CDR3 of 15 amino acids. CDR3 DNA only is kept here, 45 bases in frame from base 1. CDR1 and CDR2 were assigned from the germline V gene (reference sequence) as MNHEY and SMNVEV. Another study also made use of these data, one on human thymus T cells. The second source states: The donors were immunologically healthy infants in Finland who had open corrective cardiac surgery for congenital heart defects. Thymus tissue was collected as surgical resects that were removed during corrective cardiac surgery. Biased V and J gene segment usage appeared to be present in both thymic and peripheral blood repertoires. The related research reported highly overlapping thymic TCR repertoires among unrelated individuals. The study characterized TCR alpha and beta repertoires from about 8 infant thymus samples and four related peripheral blood samples. The infant donors were roughly 7 to 250 days old, and the cohort included five to seven males and a couple of females. Thymocytes were freed from the tissue by mechanical means and kept at -70 degrees C as pellets of about 8.5-34 million cells. A QIAsymphony instrument was used to extract genomic DNA from frozen cell pellets. The immunoSEQ multiplex PCR assay was used to amplify the TCRB and TCRAD loci from a standardized amount of quality-controlled genomic DNA. The V(D)J region was spanned by amplicons of a length sufficient to cover the CDR3 and to identify V and J genes. Amplicon sequencing was performed on an Illumina platform through the commercial immunoSEQ service. Corrections for primer bias and sequencing errors followed previously described methods, while TCRAD and TCRB definitions were based on the IMGT database. immunoSEQ Analyzer 3.0 and VDJTools were used for repertoire analysis, which covered basic statistics, V/J segment usage, diversity estimates, rarefaction and pairwise overlap. To estimate diversity, the Chao1, ChaoE, Efron-Thisted, Shannon and inverse Simpson indices were applied, and diversity was also estimated on datasets down-sampled to the smallest sample. For repertoire overlap, CDR3 nucleotide sequence, V gene and J gene had to match strictly, and clustering was done by Jaccard-based multidimensional scaling. On average, thymus samples gave hundreds of thousands of unique TCRB clonotypes, whereas blood samples gave 80,000 to 85,000.

Source material: thymocytes. The rearrangement combines TRBV27 with TRBJ2-1, with 12 central nucleotides matching TRBD2. This TCR was recovered from a boy under two years old with a congenital heart defect. Donor details come from another sample of the same person, matched by shared clones. The encoded CDR3 is CASGQGLAGYNEQFF. The DNA sequence reads TGTGCCAGTGGCCAAGGACTAGCGGGATACAATGAGCAGTTCTTC.